This T cell receptor (beta chain) is drawn from a study of cytomegalovirus exposure and HLA in healthy donors. Whole-study findings and limits: Later analysis demonstrated an association between a missense DCLRE1C variant and TCR beta V- and J-gene trimming.

60 Vbeta and 13 Jbeta primers were used in PCR. Per the authors' pipeline: An analysis performed later counted roughly 80 million unique TCR beta chains (roughly 11 million of them shared). This table comes from immunoSEQ multiplex PCR, and its TCRdb copy is limited to in-frame clones, with some not included. V and J calls and clone size come straight from that table; D and trimming were deduced from the DNA. The table shows 180,000 or so clones, with 70% to 80% occurring only once. This clone has only a few counts. The antigen remains unidentified. V lost 4 bases and J lost 5, with 14 bases in between. The CDR3 totals 15 residues. The germline gives CDR1 SGHDN, CDR2 FVKESK.

The sequenced sample consisted of PBMCs. The chain couples TRBV14 to TRBJ2-2; D possibly corresponds to TRBD2 (6 bases). The TCR originated in a woman in her forties or fifties in good health and CMV-seronegative. The CDR3 sequence: CASSLRGTWTGELFF. As DNA, the CDR3 is TGTGCCAGCAGCCTTCGGGGGACGTGGACCGGGGAGCTGTTTTTT.